The source of this TCR beta chain is a study of cytomegalovirus exposure and HLA in healthy donors. The germline CDR1 and CDR2 sequences are SEHNR and FQNEAQ (reference sequence). With 6 bases clipped from V and 4 bases from J, the junction kept 2 bases outside the gene matches. The CDR3 runs to 13 residues. The study ran its PCR with 60 Vbeta and 13 Jbeta primers. The method was immunoSEQ multiplex PCR; TCRdb's version includes in-frame clones alone and lacks a portion of them. Of about 170,000 clones listed, approximately 78% were seen once; the top ten hold over 0.85%. The genes are TRBV7-9 and TRBJ1-2; 10 nucleotides agree with TRBD1. This TCR came from a girl aged 2 to 9 in good health and CMV-seropositive. The sequenced material came from PBMCs. CDR3 sequence: CASRDRGIYGYTF. The CDR3 DNA sequence: TGTGCCAGCAGGGACAGGGGGATCTATGGCTACACCTTC.